This T cell receptor beta chain was recorded in a study of OX40 agonist ivuxolimab in advanced cancers. Broader study findings: Low normalized T-cell clonal expansion also characterized some of the nonresponders.

CDR1 is SGHRS, CDR2 YFSETQ, per germline. The junction had 7 bases not matched to a gene; V was cut back by 0 bases and J by 6 bases. The CDR3 contains 18 residues. The data were produced by immunoSEQ multiplex PCR, yet TCRdb's version contains in-frame clones alone and is incomplete. The profile covers about 100,000 clones, with 75% to 95% appearing a single time and 0.31% taken by the ten largest. This clone was detected only once. Its antigen is as yet unknown. The sequencing here drew on CD4+ or CD8+ T cells sorted from blood, taken in a trial of the OX40 agonist ivuxolimab. The chain has TRBV5-1 and TRBJ2-1; 15 bases match TRBD2. The receptor was isolated from an adult with an advanced solid tumor such as melanoma, head and neck, liver or kidney cancer. CDR3 DNA: TGCGCCAGCAGCTTGGGGACTAGCGGGAGGGCCCAATCCAATGAGCAGTTCTTC. Encoded protein: CASSLGTSGRAQSNEQFF.